This T cell receptor (beta chain) is from a study of shared clonotypes between healthy human individuals. Whole-study findings and limits: Sharing of clonotypes among donors was expected to vary with sequencing depth.

The protocol was immunoSEQ multiplex PCR, while the TCRdb copy is restricted to in-frame clones and leaves out a portion. The table includes about 490,000 clones, around 80% detected once. Concerning this clone: What it recognizes is unknown.

Looked up from germline, CDR1 is SGHTA and CDR2 is FQGTGA. The V end was cut by 0 bases, the J end by 3 bases, with 8 bases between. CDR3 size: 14 residues. This receptor was obtained from a woman in her 40s in good health. Some clones in this sample may be carry-over from other donors' samples. The chain joins TRBV7-3 to TRBJ1-1; no reliable D call. The sample consisted of PBMCs. The CDR3 sequence is CASSLTGVDTEAFF. CDR3 coding DNA: TGTGCCAGCAGCTTAACAGGCGTGGACACTGAAGCTTTCTTT.